What follows describes a single T cell receptor beta chain. Profiling relied on immunoSEQ multiplex PCR, and the TCRdb table lists in-frame clones only, not all of them. The table shows 65,000 to 80,000 clones, with 82% occurring only once. The entry originates in a study of OX40 agonist ivuxolimab in advanced cancers. Looked up from germline, CDR1 is MDHEN and CDR2 is SYDVKM. The CDR3 covers 15 residues. V dropped 8 bases and J dropped 2; count of bases not matched to a gene: 9. The sequence derives from an adult with an advanced solid tumor such as melanoma, head and neck, liver or kidney cancer. The sequencing here drew on CD4+ or CD8+ T cells sorted from blood, taken in a trial of the OX40 agonist ivuxolimab. The J gene is TRBJ2-7, the V gene TRBV28, with 10 bases aligning to TRBD1. CDR3 nucleotide sequence: TGTGCCAGCTGCACCGGACAGGGGGGCCCCTACGAGCAGTACTTC. It specifies CASCTGQGGPYEQYF.